One sample yielded the 30 T cell receptor beta chains listed below, sequenced in a study of blood T cell repertoires in COVID-19. Sequencing was performed with immunoSEQ multiplex PCR; in TCRdb, only in-frame clones are kept and a portion is missing. The sample has approximately 94,000 clones, almost 90% seen once. Sequenced: peripheral blood. These receptors were collected from a woman in her seventies with acute or convalescent COVID-19.

This chain joins TRBV3-1 (or the pseudogene TRBV3-2) and TRBJ1-3; 7 bases line up with TRBD1. Trimming took 6 bases from V and 4 from J; bases not matched to a gene: 6. This CDR3 spans 14 amino acids. Germline-derived CDR1 and CDR2 are LGHDT and YNNKEL (reference sequence). CDR3 nucleotide sequence: TGTGCCAGCAGGCCGGCAGGGGGAGGAAACACCATATATTTT. This codes for CASRPAGGGNTIYF.

This clone was observed a few times. The J gene is TRBJ1-1, the V gene TRBV18; D remains ambiguous. Deletions cut 3 bases from V and 1 base from J, with 21 bases between. The CDR3 has 18 amino acids. CDR1 KGHSH and CDR2 LQKENI come from the germline V gene. CDR3 region: CASSPYQLVLRENTEAFF. CDR3 in DNA: TGTGCCAGCTCACCTTACCAGTTGGTTTTGAGGGAGAACACTGAAGCTTTCTTT.

The rearrangement links TRBV9 to TRBJ2-1; 9 nucleotides match TRBD1. V gave up 3 bases and J gave up 5 bases; unmatched junction bases: 6. The CDR3 covers 15 residues. CDR1 is SGDLS, CDR2 YYNGEE, per germline. CDR3 in amino acids: CASSGGQGYNNEQFF. CDR3 bases: TGTGCCAGCAGCGGGGGACAGGGATACAACAATGAGCAGTTCTTC.

This chain joins TRBV7-3 and TRBJ1-2, with no clear D. The V gene lost 1 base and the J gene lost 4 bases, with 16 bases spanning the gap. The CDR3 is 16 amino acids. CDR1 SGHTA and CDR2 FQGTGA come from the germline V gene. CDR3 residues: CASSLSGEGSLYGYTF. Written as DNA, the CDR3 is TGTGCCAGCAGCTTAAGTGGGGAGGGCTCCCTCTATGGCTACACCTTC.

The chain recombines TRBV4-2 with TRBJ2-5; 9 bases map to TRBD2. Germline V gene sequence: CDR1 LGHNA, CDR2 YNFKEQ. V shed 2 bases and J 1 base; nucleotides not matched to a gene: 11. The CDR3 is made up of 18 amino acids. In DNA, the CDR3 is TGTGCCAGCAGCCAAATGAGCGGGGGGAGTTTCGTCCAAGAGACCCAGTACTTC. It specifies CASSQMSGGSFVQETQYF.

The genes are TRBV6-6 and TRBJ1-1, with TRBD1 matching over 8 bases. The CDR3 runs to 13 residues. Per germline, CDR1 MNHNY and CDR2 SVGAGI (reference sequence). The junction had 5 bases not matched to a gene; V was cut back by 7 bases and J by 4 bases. The CDR3 DNA follows: TGTGCCAGCATCCGGGACAGGTTCACTGAAGCTTTCTTT. Residues: CASIRDRFTEAFF.

The J gene is TRBJ2-3, the V gene TRBV6-1; 9 bases match TRBD2. V lost 3 bases and J lost 6; bases outside the gene matches: 10. The germline CDR1 and CDR2 sequences are MNHNS and SASEGT. This CDR3 has 16 residues. CDR3 amino acids: CASSDRAGGPVDTQYF. Here the CDR3 DNA reads TGTGCCAGCAGTGACAGGGCGGGAGGGCCTGTCGATACGCAGTATTTT.

This sequence joins TRBV12-3 or TRBV12-4 and TRBJ2-1; D unresolved. V was pared by 3 bases and J by 4 bases, with 7 bases between. The length of the CDR3 is 13 residues. CDR3 protein: CASSFGSYNEQFF. The CDR3 DNA reads TGTGCCAGCAGTTTTGGCTCTTACAATGAGCAGTTCTTC.

To note about this clone: Additional DNA sequences in this sample encode the identical CDR3. The rearrangement links TRBV2 to TRBJ1-3; no firm D call. The CDR3 runs to 13 residues. Trimming stripped 5 bases from V and 0 bases from J, with 5 bases between. Germline V gene sequence: CDR1 SNHLY, CDR2 FYNNEI. CDR3 in DNA: TGTGCCAGCAGTCTTTCCTCTGGAAACACCATATATTTT. Translating it yields CASSLSSGNTIYF. Full variable domain (outside the CDR3, taken from reference TRBV2 and TRBJ1-3): EPEVTQTPSHQVTQMGQEVILRCVPISNHLYFYWYRQILGQKVEFLVSFYNNEISEKSEIFDDQFSVERPDGSNFTLKIRSTKLEDSAMYFCASSLSSGNTIYFGEGSWLTVV.

The chain combines TRBV27 with TRBJ2-7, with D unresolved. Germline lookup yields CDR1 MNHEY and CDR2 SMNVEV (reference sequence). The CDR3 has 13 amino acids. Between the trimmed V and J ends, which lost 3 bases and 2 bases, there was a span of 8 bases. The CDR3 coding sequence is TGTGCCAGCAGTTTCACAGTCACCTACGAGCAGTACTTC. Translation: CASSFTVTYEQYF.

The J gene is TRBJ1-6, the V gene TRBV7-2; D is unresolved. The germline CDR1 and CDR2 sequences are SGHTA and FQGNSA. V was pared by 4 bases and J by 10 bases, with 17 bases between. This CDR3 is built from 15 residues. This CDR3 is CASSSLTGWWSPLHF. The CDR3 bases are TGTGCCAGCAGCTCCCTGACGGGGTGGTGGTCACCCCTCCACTTT.

The V gene is TRBV9, the J gene TRBJ1-1; maybe TRBD1 (5 bases). Germline V gene lookup returns CDR1 SGDLS and CDR2 YYNGEE. Trimming took off 4 bases at V and 5 bases at J, with 21 bases between the two ends. The CDR3 runs 16 residues. The CDR3 here is CASSQTPGGGGTEAFF. DNA of the CDR3: TGTGCCAGCAGCCAAACACCTGGTGGGGGAGGGACTGAAGCTTTCTTT.

The chain is built from TRBV14 and TRBJ1-2; no firm D call. V lost 6 bases, J lost 7 bases, and 9 bases lay in between. The CDR3 has 11 amino acids. Germline V lookup: CDR1 SGHDN, CDR2 FVKESK. The CDR3 protein is CASSNEGGYTF. The CDR3 DNA reads as TGTGCCAGCAGTAACGAGGGTGGCTACACCTTC.

This clone appeared a single time. The chain employs TRBV6-5 and TRBJ1-1; 7 bases agree with TRBD1. The germline gives CDR1 MNHEY, CDR2 SVGAGI. This CDR3 has 14 residues. Losses at the gene ends were 2 bases for V and 5 bases for J; bases not matched to a gene: 5. CDR3 loop: CASSYGTAGTEAFF. The CDR3, as DNA: TGTGCCAGCAGTTACGGGACAGCCGGAACTGAAGCTTTCTTT.

The rearrangement links TRBV24-1 to TRBJ2-3, with 10 bases fitting TRBD2. The trim removed 4 bases at V and 1 base at J, leaving 7 bases unmatched. This CDR3 is built from 17 residues. From germline, CDR1 is KGHDR and CDR2 SFDVKD. CDR3 bases: TGTGCCACCAGTGACACAGCGGGGGGGCCTGGCACAGATACGCAGTATTTT. Translation: CATSDTAGGPGTDTQYF.

This rearrangement joins TRBV5-1 to TRBJ2-2; 8 bases fit TRBD1. V shed 0 bases, J shed 8 bases, and the junction held 9 bases outside the gene matches. Germline values: CDR1 SGHRS, CDR2 YFSETQ. This CDR3 contains 16 residues. CDR3 sequence (DNA): TGCGCCAGCAGCTTGGCCGGGCAGGGGGCCTCGGGGGAGCTGTTTTTT. It translates to CASSLAGQGASGELFF.

The gene calls are TRBV4-1 and TRBJ2-7; no definite D call. Trimming removed 0 bases from V and 0 bases from J, with 9 bases in between. This CDR3 region has 15 residues. Germline CDR1 reads MGHRA; CDR2 reads YSYEKL. CDR3: CASSQDLTVSYEQYF. The CDR3, as DNA: TGCGCCAGCAGCCAAGATCTCACAGTCTCCTACGAGCAGTACTTC.

This chain uses TRBV30 with TRBJ1-6; 9 positions agree with TRBD1. Germline V lookup: CDR1 GTSNPN, CDR2 SVGIG (reference sequence). V was clipped by 3 bases and J by 2 bases; unmatched bases: 8. The CDR3 extends over 17 amino acids. CDR3 coding DNA: TGTGCCTGGAGGGGCTGGACAGGGGCGGCCTATAATTCACCCCTCCACTTT. It specifies CAWRGWTGAAYNSPLHF.

This chain joins TRBV7-6 and TRBJ2-6; 8 positions match TRBD2. Germline-derived CDR1 and CDR2 are SGHVS and FNYEAQ. Trimming removed 5 bases from V and 2 bases from J; junction bases left unmatched: 5. This CDR3 region has 16 residues. The CDR3 coding sequence is TGTGCCAGCAGCCCGACGGGGGGGCCTGGGGCCAACGTCCTGACTTTC. Translation: CASSPTGGPGANVLTF.

This clone was counted once. This chain uses TRBV7-9 with TRBJ2-1; no reliable D call. The CDR3 sequence is 12 residues long. Germline values: CDR1 SEHNR, CDR2 FQNEAQ (reference sequence). The ends were cut back, 5 bases at V and 7 bases at J, with 9 bases in the middle. The CDR3 DNA sequence: TGTGCCAGCAGCCTAACTCGGAATGAGCAGTTCTTC. It is translated as CASSLTRNEQFF.

In its sample, this clone was seen many times. V is TRBV11-2 and J is TRBJ1-2; a weak D match, TRBD1 (5 bases). CDR1 is SGHAT, CDR2 FQNNGV, per germline. This CDR3 has 12 amino acids. Trimming pared 5 bases from V and 8 bases from J, leaving 12 bases between. This chain's CDR3 is CASSDGRVGYTF. DNA of the CDR3: TGTGCCAGCAGCGACGGCAGGGTCGGCTACACCTTC. The complete variable domain, with remaining parts taken from reference TRBV11-2 and TRBJ1-2, reads EAGVAQSPRYKIIEKRQSVAFWCNPISGHATLYWYQQILGQGPKLLIQFQNNGVVDDSQLPKDRFSAERLKGVDSTLKIQPAKLEDSAVYLCASSDGRVGYTFGSGTRLTVV.

This chain uses TRBV5-6 with TRBJ2-7, with D uncertain. V was trimmed by 4 bases and J by 4 bases, leaving 9 bases between them. Germline CDR1 and CDR2: SGHDT and YYEEEE. This CDR3 spans 12 amino acids. The CDR3: CASSPGSYEQYF. DNA for the CDR3: TGTGCCAGCAGCCCCGGTTCATACGAGCAGTACTTC.

The V call is TRBV28, the J call TRBJ2-1; maybe TRBD2 (6 bases). Germline CDR1 reads MDHEN; CDR2 reads SYDVKM. V was trimmed by 2 bases and J by 2 bases, leaving 13 bases between them. The CDR3 covers 16 residues. CDR3 nucleotides: TGTGCCAGCAGTTTACGATTGGGGGGAACCTACAATGAGCAGTTCTTC. Translated: CASSLRLGGTYNEQFF.

The V gene is TRBV7-9, the J gene TRBJ2-7; D remains unclear. The CDR3 has 14 residues. Germline V gene data show CDR1 as SEHNR and CDR2 as FQNEAQ (reference sequence). The V end lost 0 bases, the J end lost 2 bases, and 8 bases lay between the germline ends. CDR3 DNA sequence: TGTGCCAGCAGCTTAGCGACTGATCCCTACGAGCAGTACTTC. Protein product: CASSLATDPYEQYF.

This clone occurred a few times. This chain joins TRBV18 and TRBJ2-2, with 13 bases lining up with TRBD2. The V gene's germline CDR1 is KGHSH and CDR2 LQKENI. This CDR3 has 17 residues. With 4 bases clipped from V and 2 bases from J, the junction kept 4 bases outside the gene matches. CDR3 region: CASSLWTSGGNTGELFF. Written as DNA, the CDR3 is TGTGCCAGCTCACTCTGGACTAGCGGGGGAAACACCGGGGAGCTGTTTTTT.

This sequence joins TRBV28 and TRBJ2-1; 7 nucleotides match TRBD2. The trim removed 8 bases at V and 8 bases at J, leaving 18 bases unmatched. This CDR3 spans 16 amino acids. Germline CDR1 reads MDHEN; CDR2 reads SYDVKM. The CDR3 spells CASSGILRLLADEQFF. The CDR3 bases are TGTGCCAGCTCGGGGATACTGCGCCTCCTAGCGGATGAGCAGTTCTTC.

The count of this clone is one. The gene calls are TRBV7-9 and TRBJ2-7; perhaps TRBD2 as D (6 bases). CDR1 is SEHNR, CDR2 FQNEAQ, per germline (reference sequence). The CDR3 is 16 residues long. The V end was cut by 5 bases, the J end by 4 bases, with 21 bases between. CDR3 sequence (DNA): TGTGCCAGCAGCGACCGCACTGGGGGAGGACCATACGAGCAGTACTTC. Encoded protein: CASSDRTGGGPYEQYF.

The CDR3 nucleotides read TGTGCCAGCAGCAAGGGACTAGCGGGGGCACAGTCCGGGGAGCTGTTTTTT. Protein product: CASSKGLAGAQSGELFF. V usage is TRBV5-6 and J usage is TRBJ2-2; 14 bases are shared with TRBD2. The CDR3 loop spans 17 amino acids. From germline, CDR1 is SGHDT and CDR2 YYEEEE. The V and J ends lost 4 bases and 6 bases, in that order; junction bases with no gene match: 8.

The chain uses TRBV19 and TRBJ2-1; the match to TRBD2 covers 14 bases. The CDR3 extends over 16 amino acids. Germline loops: CDR1 LNHDA, CDR2 SQIVND (reference sequence). V was clipped by 4 bases and J by 4 bases; unmatched bases: 3. CDR3 DNA sequence: TGTGCCAGTAGTACGGGACTAGCGGGAGCATACAATGAGCAGTTCTTC. Translated: CASSTGLAGAYNEQFF.

The gene calls are TRBV29-1 and TRBJ2-5; 7 bases are a match to TRBD1. With 7 bases clipped from V and 4 bases from J, the junction kept 6 bases outside the gene matches. The CDR3 runs 12 residues. The germline CDR1 and CDR2 sequences are SQVTM and ANQGSEA. The CDR3 loop reads CSEMSGGETQYF. Here the CDR3 DNA reads TGCAGCGAAATGTCAGGGGGAGAGACCCAGTACTTC.